Following are 17 T cell receptor beta chains from one sample sequenced in a study of human T cells and chemical hapten exposure (dated by TCRdb to 2020 to 2023). The protocol used for the library was RACE. The instrument was a NextSeq 500. Clones were called with MiXCR by TCRdb after fastp trimmed the public reads at Q25, and only in-frame beta chains were retained. Each CDR3 protein gets just one entry, which takes the most common genes and DNA from the rows behind it. Within this sample are just under 65,000 distinct CDR3 sequences, with roughly 9.6% of them counted one time only. The ten largest account for roughly 2% of the sample. This sample's time point label indicates: patch test 3, about 24 weeks after DPC sensitization. The meaning of the sample's treatment or condition label: therapeutic diphenylcyclopropenone sensitization with weekly scalp DPC. Sequencing was performed on whole blood, taken in connection with sensitization to the hapten diphenylcyclopropenone (DPC). These receptors were obtained from a woman in her 30s with alopecia areata. Some clones in this sample may be carry-over from other donors' samples.

The V and J genes are TRBV20-1 and TRBJ2-2; either TRBD1 or TRBD2 may fit D (5 bases each). Germline assignment: CDR1 DFQATT and CDR2 SNEGSKA (reference sequence). CDR3 size: 16 residues. Trimming cost V 3 bases and J 4 bases, with 18 bases left between them. CDR3 residues: CSARRGASVGTGELFF. Here the CDR3 DNA reads TGCAGTGCTAGGAGGGGCGCCTCCGTTGGCACCGGGGAGCTGTTTTTT.

There are a few counts of this clonotype. The chain links TRBV28 to TRBJ1-2; 8 nucleotides align to TRBD1. The J segment lost 1 base and the V segment lost 6 bases, leaving 19 bases of the junction unmatched. CDR3 length equals 19 residues. CDR1 is MDHEN, CDR2 SYDVKM, per germline. The CDR3 DNA follows: TGTGCCAGCAGCGGGGCAGGGGGCGCTTACTCACATTTTAACTATGGCTACACCTTC. As protein: CASSGAGGAYSHFNYGYTF.

The chain is built from TRBV11-1 and TRBJ2-3, with 14 bases lining up with TRBD2. V was pared by 1 base and J by 5 bases, with 2 bases of the junction left unmatched. Germline CDR1 reads SGHAT; CDR2 reads FQDESV (reference sequence). The CDR3 is 16 amino acids. CDR3 sequence (DNA): TGTGCCAGCAGCTTAGGGACTAGCGGGAGGCAAGATACGCAGTATTTT. Translating it yields CASSLGTSGRQDTQYF.

This clonotype was counted only a few times. The chain recombines TRBV6-2 or TRBV6-3 with TRBJ1-1; tentative D call: TRBD1 (5 bases). Looked up from germline, CDR1 is MNHEY and CDR2 is SVGEGT. This CDR3 contains 16 residues. Trimming took off 5 bases at V and 3 bases at J, with 19 bases between the two ends. The CDR3, as DNA: TGTGCCAGCAGTCAAATACCTCGGGACCGCTACACTGAAGCTTTCTTT. Amino acid sequence: CASSQIPRDRYTEAFF.

This clonotype has a count of ten or more. The CDR3, as DNA: TGTGCCAGCAGCCCACCAACCGGACCAAGCCGCACTGAAGCTTTCTTT. Translated: CASSPPTGPSRTEAFF. This chain connects TRBV28 to TRBJ1-1, with D uncertain. From germline, CDR1 is MDHEN and CDR2 SYDVKM. The CDR3 has 16 residues. V was cut by 6 bases and J by 4 bases, with 21 bases left in between.

This clonotype was seen just once. The gene calls are TRBV7-2 and TRBJ2-1; D remains ambiguous. V was clipped by 2 bases and J by 10 bases, with 9 bases between them. There are 12 residues in the CDR3. The germline CDR1 and CDR2 sequences are SGHTA and FQGNSA. In DNA, the CDR3 is TGTGCCAGCAGCTTACCGCCTGCGGAGCAGTTCTTC. Residues: CASSLPPAEQFF. Full variable domain (rest looked up from reference TRBV7-2 and TRBJ2-1): GAGVSQSPSNKVTEKGKDVELRCDPISGHTALYWYRQSLGQGLEFLIYFQGNSAPDKSGLPSDRFSAERTGGSVSTLTIQRTQQEDSAVYLCASSLPPAEQFFGPGTRLTVL.

This clonotype was detected a few times. The genes are TRBV6-5 and TRBJ1-5; 9 positions agree with TRBD1. This CDR3 region has 14 residues. V gave up 4 bases and J gave up 5 bases; unmatched junction bases: 3. Looked up from germline, CDR1 is MNHEY and CDR2 is SVGAGI. In DNA, the CDR3 is TGTGCCAGCAGTTGGACAGGGGCCGATCAGCCCCAGCATTTT. Amino acid sequence: CASSWTGADQPQHF.

This clonotype has a count of ten or more. This rearrangement joins TRBV4-3 to TRBJ2-1; D not certain. Trimming shortened V by 0 bases and J by 0 bases, and 12 bases separated the two germline ends. The germline gives CDR1 LGHNA, CDR2 YSLEER. This CDR3 contains 17 residues. For the CDR3, the DNA is TGCGCCAGCAGCCAAGATCCGGCGGCCTTCTCCTACAATGAGCAGTTCTTC. This encodes CASSQDPAAFSYNEQFF.

The genes are TRBV9 and TRBJ2-2; D is possibly TRBD1 (5 bases). CDR3 length: 14 amino acids. Trimming cost V 4 bases and J 1 base, with 8 bases left between them. The germline CDR1 and CDR2 sequences are SGDLS and YYNGEE. This chain's CDR3 is CASSSTVNTGELFF. CDR3 DNA: TGTGCCAGCAGCTCGACAGTGAACACCGGGGAGCTGTTTTTT.

The V gene is TRBV6-2 or TRBV6-3, the J gene TRBJ2-7; no firm D call. V gave up 4 bases and J gave up 2 bases, with 6 bases separating them. This CDR3 spans 12 amino acids. Germline-derived CDR1 and CDR2 are MNHEY and SVGEGT. The CDR3 region is CASSLPPYEQYF. CDR3 DNA sequence: TGTGCCAGCAGTTTGCCCCCCTACGAGCAGTACTTC.

The rearrangement links TRBV7-9 to TRBJ2-4; TRBD1 agrees at 8 bases. CDR1 and CDR2 from the germline V gene are SEHNR and FQNEAQ (reference sequence). V was pared by 5 bases and J by 8 bases, with 14 bases of the junction left unmatched. This CDR3 has 16 amino acids. This CDR3 is CASSGAGTGRGDIQYF. In DNA, the CDR3 is TGTGCCAGCAGCGGAGCCGGGACAGGAAGAGGGGACATTCAGTACTTC.

The genes are TRBV6-1 and TRBJ2-1, with TRBD1 matching 10 bases. Losses at the gene ends were 9 bases for V and 4 bases for J; bases not matched to a gene: 9. From germline, CDR1 is MNHNS and CDR2 SASEGT. The CDR3 consists of 15 residues. Here the CDR3 DNA reads TGTGCCAGGGCGGGAGGACAGGGGGTTTACAATGAGCAGTTCTTC. Protein: CARAGGQGVYNEQFF.

V is TRBV15 and J is TRBJ2-7; D gene unclear. The CDR3 loop spans 14 amino acids. V gave up 0 bases and J gave up 2 bases, with 8 bases separating them. In germline, CDR1 is LNHNV, CDR2 YYDKDF (reference sequence). In nucleotides, the CDR3 is TGTGCCACCAGCAGAGATTTTGGGGCCTACGAGCAGTACTTC. The encoded protein is CATSRDFGAYEQYF.

V usage is TRBV18 and J usage is TRBJ1-3, with 7 bases that match TRBD1. Germline trimming cut 5 bases from V and 5 bases from J; bases unmatched to any gene: 6. The CDR3 contains 14 residues. Germline V gene sequence: CDR1 KGHSH, CDR2 LQKENI. The CDR3 bases are TGTGCCAGCTCAACTGGGGGACAGCGAAACACCATATATTTT. Translating it yields CASSTGGQRNTIYF.

The CDR3 DNA reads TGCAGTGCTACGAGAACGAGCGGGAGTCCCGTAGATACGCAGTATTTT. Amino acid sequence: CSATRTSGSPVDTQYF. The chain uses TRBV20-1 and TRBJ2-3, with 8 bases matching TRBD2. V lost 4 bases and J lost 5; bases outside the gene matches: 14. The V gene's germline CDR1 is DFQATT and CDR2 SNEGSKA (reference sequence). CDR3 length: 16 residues.

The chain couples TRBV20-1 to TRBJ1-2, with no clear D. The germline gives CDR1 DFQATT, CDR2 SNEGSKA (reference sequence). The V gene lost 3 bases and the J gene lost 8 bases, with 13 bases spanning the gap. The CDR3 is 12 residues long. CDR3: CSARADNGGYTF. The CDR3 nucleotides read TGCAGTGCTAGGGCGGATAACGGCGGCTACACCTTC.

This clonotype was recorded a few times. The rearrangement joins TRBV5-4 to TRBJ2-5; tentatively, D is TRBD2 (5 bases). This CDR3 comprises 14 residues. Trimming stripped 4 bases from V and 0 bases from J, with 10 bases between. Germline-derived CDR1 and CDR2 are SGHNT and YYREEE (reference sequence). The CDR3 DNA sequence: TGTGCCAGCAGCCCGGACTCATACCAAGAGACCCAGTACTTC. This codes for CASSPDSYQETQYF. Full variable domain (missing parts from reference TRBV5-4 and TRBJ2-5): ETGVTQSPTHLIKTRGQQVTLRCSSQSGHNTVSWYQQALGQGPQFIFQYYREEENGRGNFPPRFSGLQFPNYSSELNVNALELDDSALYLCASSPDSYQETQYFGPGTRLLVL.